Each of the 30 T cell receptor beta chains below was sequenced from the same sample in a study of cytomegalovirus exposure and HLA in healthy donors. The PCR used 60 Vbeta and 13 Jbeta primers. The data were produced by immunoSEQ multiplex PCR, yet TCRdb's version contains in-frame clones alone and is incomplete. The repertoire holds roughly 180,000 clones, with approximately 77% as singletons. Sequencing was performed on PBMCs. These receptors all come from a male donor in good health and CMV-seronegative.

The chain has TRBV19 and TRBJ1-2; no clear D. The germline V gene has CDR1 LNHDA and CDR2 SQIVND (reference sequence). Trimming took 9 bases from V and 3 from J, leaving 17 bases between them. This CDR3 has 14 amino acids. The CDR3 reads CASRQRVGYYGYTF. The DNA of the CDR3 is TGTGCCAGCAGGCAGCGGGTGGGTTACTATGGCTACACCTTC.

The V gene is TRBV7-2, the J gene TRBJ2-3, with TRBD2 identical over 9 bases. V shed 4 bases and J 1 base; nucleotides not matched to a gene: 0. The germline V gene has CDR1 SGHTA and CDR2 FQGNSA. The CDR3 is 14 residues long. The CDR3 region is CASSSSGGTDTQYF. The CDR3 nucleotides read TGTGCCAGCAGCTCTAGCGGGGGCACAGATACGCAGTATTTT. Full variable domain (outside the CDR3, taken from reference TRBV7-2 and TRBJ2-3): GAGVSQSPSNKVTEKGKDVELRCDPISGHTALYWYRQSLGQGLEFLIYFQGNSAPDKSGLPSDRFSAERTGGSVSTLTIQRTQQEDSAVYLCASSSSGGTDTQYFGPGTRLTVL.

The chain has TRBV14 and TRBJ1-6, with D maybe TRBD1 (5 bases). There are 18 residues in the CDR3. CDR1 and CDR2 (germline): SGHDN, FVKESK. V lost 3 bases and J lost 0, with 15 bases in between. CDR3 loop: CASSHYRGTSSYNSPLHF. CDR3 sequence (DNA): TGTGCCAGCAGCCACTATCGGGGGACGAGCTCCTATAATTCACCCCTCCACTTT.

The chain has TRBV28 and TRBJ2-3; TRBD1 matches at 8 bases. The ends lost 5 bases at V and 1 base at J; junction bases unmatched: 2. Per the germline V gene, CDR1 is MDHEN and CDR2 is SYDVKM. This CDR3 comprises 14 residues. The CDR3 coding sequence is TGTGCCAGCAGTAAGGACAGGGGCACAGATACGCAGTATTTT. Residues: CASSKDRGTDTQYF.

J is TRBJ2-5 and V is TRBV14; possible D gene TRBD1, 5 bases. V lost 1 base and J lost 1, with 10 bases in between. Germline values: CDR1 SGHDN, CDR2 FVKESK. CDR3 size: 15 residues. CDR3 sequence reads: CASSQARTFQETQYF. The CDR3 DNA reads TGTGCCAGCAGCCAAGCCAGGACATTCCAAGAGACCCAGTACTTC.

This clone was seen a handful of times. The rearrangement uses TRBV7-2 and TRBJ2-3; 11 nucleotides agree with TRBD2. The CDR3 is 17 residues long. In germline, CDR1 is SGHTA, CDR2 FQGNSA. The V segment lost 1 base and the J segment 2 bases; nucleotides outside the gene matches: 5. The CDR3 sequence: CASSLVPTSGITDTQYF. CDR3 DNA: TGTGCCAGCAGCTTAGTCCCGACTAGCGGGATCACAGATACGCAGTATTTT.

This chain links TRBV27 with TRBJ1-6, with D tentatively TRBD1 (6 bases). Germline V CDR1 and CDR2: MNHEY, SMNVEV (reference sequence). This CDR3 spans 13 amino acids. Between the trimmed V and J ends, which lost 3 bases and 8 bases, there was a span of 8 bases. This CDR3 reads CASSLQGHSPLHF. The CDR3 nucleotides are TGTGCCAGCAGTTTGCAGGGGCATTCACCCCTCCACTTT.

This sequence joins TRBV11-2 and TRBJ1-2, with a possible D match to TRBD1 (6 bases). Germline V gene data show CDR1 as SGHAT and CDR2 as FQNNGV. Trimming cost V 4 bases and J 1 base, with 22 bases left between them. This CDR3 contains 18 residues. CDR3 bases: TGTGCCAGCAGCTCACCCAGGGGTACCAAACCCAATAACTATGGCTACACCTTC. Amino acids: CASSSPRGTKPNNYGYTF.

The chain combines TRBV7-9 with TRBJ1-5; no clear D. In germline, CDR1 is SEHNR, CDR2 FQNEAQ (reference sequence). The V gene lost 5 bases and the J gene lost 5 bases, with 10 bases spanning the gap. This CDR3 is 13 amino acids long. CDR3 amino acids: CASSPGGDQPQHF. The CDR3 region has the DNA TGTGCCAGCAGCCCAGGAGGAGATCAGCCCCAGCATTTT.

V gene TRBV5-1 combines with J gene TRBJ2-7; TRBD2 matches 10 bases. In germline, CDR1 is SGHRS, CDR2 YFSETQ. The CDR3 is 15 amino acids. The J segment lost 4 bases and the V segment lost 2 bases, leaving 6 bases of the junction unmatched. As DNA, the CDR3 is TGCGCCAGCAGCTTAGGAGCGGGGGGGCTTTACGAGCAGTACTTC. It yields the protein CASSLGAGGLYEQYF.

This chain connects TRBV29-1 to TRBJ1-2; a possible D gene is TRBD1 (5 bases). Per germline, CDR1 SQVTM and CDR2 ANQGSEA. The ends were cut back, 6 bases at V and 6 bases at J, with 20 bases in the middle. The CDR3 length is 14 residues. The CDR3 DNA reads TGCAGCGTCCAATCGGCGAGCAGGGCTCATGGCTACACCTTC. It translates to CSVQSASRAHGYTF.

This clone was detected once. The rearrangement uses TRBV4-3 and TRBJ2-7; tentative D call: TRBD2 (6 bases). V lost 1 base, J lost 1 base, and 17 bases lay in between. The CDR3 spans 17 residues. Germline CDR1 reads LGHNA; CDR2 reads YSLEER. In DNA form, the CDR3 reads TGCGCCAGCAGCCAAGGGAGGGTCACAGAAGCTTCCTACGAGCAGTACTTC. Its translation is CASSQGRVTEASYEQYF.

The chain employs TRBV28 and TRBJ2-2, with TRBD2 matching 14 bases. The CDR3 is 17 residues long. V lost 5 bases to trimming and J lost 4 bases; unmatched junction nucleotides: 6. Germline V gene lookup returns CDR1 MDHEN and CDR2 SYDVKM. In DNA form, the CDR3 reads TGTGCCAGCAGTAAGGGACTAGCGGGAGTAGCCACCGGGGAGCTGTTTTTT. Its protein is CASSKGLAGVATGELFF.

The V and J genes are TRBV6-6 and TRBJ2-5; 8 nucleotides match TRBD2. CDR1 MNHNY and CDR2 SVGAGI come from the germline V gene (reference sequence). CDR3 length: 14 amino acids. With V trimmed by 7 bases and J by 5 bases, 9 bases remained unmatched. For the CDR3, the DNA is TGTGCCAGCAAGATAGCGGGGTTGACGGAGACCCAGTACTTC. Protein: CASKIAGLTETQYF.

The chain employs TRBV18 and TRBJ1-5; no clear D gene. The V end lost 2 bases, the J end lost 2 bases, and 16 bases lay between the germline ends. Germline V gives CDR1 KGHSH, CDR2 LQKENI. The CDR3 totals 17 residues. The CDR3 DNA is TGTGCCAGCTCACCAACACAGCTCGGGGTGGGCAATCAGCCCCAGCATTTT. Amino acid sequence: CASSPTQLGVGNQPQHF.

As for this clone: Other DNA sequences in the sample encode the same CDR3. The J gene is TRBJ2-7, the V gene TRBV28; D might be TRBD1 (6 bases). V was shortened by 6 bases and J by 2 bases, with 11 bases between the two germline ends. The CDR3 runs 13 residues. Germline V lookup: CDR1 MDHEN, CDR2 SYDVKM. The CDR3: CASSLDSPYEQYF. CDR3 sequence (DNA): TGTGCCAGCAGCCTGGACAGCCCCTACGAGCAGTACTTC.

This clone is a singleton in its sample. The rearrangement joins TRBV7-9 to TRBJ2-1; possible D gene TRBD2, 5 bases. Trimming removed 10 bases at V and 5 bases at J, with 12 bases between. The length of the CDR3 is 12 residues. Looked up from germline, CDR1 is SEHNR and CDR2 is FQNEAQ (reference sequence). CDR3 coding DNA: TGTGCCACCCGTTGGGGAGACAATGAGCAGTTCTTC. Its protein product is CATRWGDNEQFF.

The chain is built from TRBV6-1 and TRBJ1-5, with 8 bases aligning to TRBD1. The germline gives CDR1 MNHNS, CDR2 SASEGT. CDR3 length: 18 residues. Germline trimming cut 4 bases from V and 0 bases from J; bases unmatched to any gene: 11. The chain's CDR3 is CASSGDRGRTHSNQPQHF. In DNA, the CDR3 is TGTGCCAGCAGTGGAGACAGGGGCCGTACGCATAGCAATCAGCCCCAGCATTTT.

V is TRBV18 and J is TRBJ2-1; 11 bases match TRBD2. The V gene end was trimmed by 1 base and the J gene end by 1 base; junction bases not matched to a gene: 6. The CDR3 covers 18 residues. The germline V gene has CDR1 KGHSH and CDR2 LQKENI. Written as DNA, the CDR3 is TGTGCCAGCTCACCACGGGCGGCTAGCGGGGGGTCCTACAATGAGCAGTTCTTC. Protein sequence: CASSPRAASGGSYNEQFF.

The gene calls are TRBV7-9 and TRBJ2-7; 7 bases match TRBD1. This CDR3 comprises 18 residues. V shed 4 bases and J 1 base; nucleotides not matched to a gene: 16. The germline gives CDR1 SEHNR, CDR2 FQNEAQ (reference sequence). Written as DNA, the CDR3 is TGTGCCAGCAGCTCACAGGGGCGACAGGGCTCTAGTTCCTACGAGCAGTACTTC. Protein: CASSSQGRQGSSSYEQYF.

This chain links TRBV7-2 with TRBJ1-1, with TRBD1 identical over 7 bases. Germline-derived CDR1 and CDR2 are SGHTA and FQGNSA. J lost 11 bases, V lost 0 bases, and 3 bases had no gene match. The CDR3 runs 12 residues. CDR3 in DNA: TGTGCCAGCAGCTTAGCGACAGGGTCGGCTTTCTTT. It translates to CASSLATGSAFF. The full variable domain, completed using reference TRBV7-2 and TRBJ1-1, is GAGVSQSPSNKVTEKGKDVELRCDPISGHTALYWYRQSLGQGLEFLIYFQGNSAPDKSGLPSDRFSAERTGGSVSTLTIQRTQQEDSAVYLCASSLATGSAFFGQGTRLTVV.

CDR3 sequence: CASRAGTEGQPQHF. For the CDR3, the DNA is TGTGCCAGCAGAGCCGGGACAGAGGGTCAGCCCCAGCATTTT. The chain recombines TRBV6-9 with TRBJ1-5; 7 nucleotides agree with TRBD1. The CDR3 has 14 residues. Germline V gene lookup returns CDR1 MNHGY and CDR2 SVAAGI. V shed 6 bases and J 6 bases; nucleotides not matched to a gene: 8.

The chain employs TRBV19 and TRBJ2-2, with TRBD1 as a possible D gene (6 bases). Germline CDR1 LNHDA, CDR2 SQIVND (reference sequence). CDR3 length: 13 amino acids. With 4 bases removed from V and 5 bases from J, the gap between germline ends came to 8 bases. CDR3 in amino acids: CASSTTGTGELFF. CDR3 sequence (DNA): TGTGCCAGTAGTACAACAGGGACCGGGGAGCTGTTTTTT.

A few counts support this clone. This CDR3 is also generated by other DNA sequences in the sample. The DNA of the CDR3 is TGTGCCAGCAGTGAGACAGGGGCTGGGGCCAACGTCCTGACTTTC. This codes for CASSETGAGANVLTF. The V and J genes are TRBV2 and TRBJ2-6; 8 bases are a match to TRBD1. The trim removed 3 bases at V and 2 bases at J, leaving 0 bases unmatched. Germline assignment: CDR1 SNHLY and CDR2 FYNNEI. The CDR3 runs 15 residues.

The chain uses TRBV2 and TRBJ1-1, with D unclear. Germline V gives CDR1 SNHLY, CDR2 FYNNEI. Trimming shortened V by 0 bases and J by 8 bases, and 16 bases separated the two germline ends. This CDR3 spans 15 amino acids. CDR3 region: CASSEALLREGEAFF. Written as DNA, the CDR3 is TGTGCCAGCAGTGAAGCGCTTCTGAGGGAGGGAGAAGCTTTCTTT.

V gene TRBV5-4 combines with J gene TRBJ2-7; D not resolved. The germline V gene encodes CDR1 SGHNT and CDR2 YYREEE (reference sequence). CDR3 length: 14 amino acids. V lost 0 bases, J lost 0 bases, and 7 bases lay in between. The CDR3 sequence is CASSLDRSSYEQYF. The DNA of the CDR3 is TGTGCCAGCAGCTTGGATAGGAGCTCCTACGAGCAGTACTTC.

The CDR3 region is CASSNGQGAETQYF. CDR3 DNA: TGTGCCAGCAGCAACGGACAGGGGGCTGAGACCCAGTACTTC. This sequence joins TRBV9 and TRBJ2-5, with 11 nucleotides matching TRBD1. After removal of 4 bases from V and 5 bases from J, the junction contained 4 bases not matched to a gene. Looked up from germline, CDR1 is SGDLS and CDR2 is YYNGEE. This CDR3 has 14 amino acids.

This chain uses TRBV7-9 with TRBJ2-3; D is undetermined. The CDR3 is made up of 11 amino acids. With 5 bases removed from V and 6 bases from J, the gap between germline ends came to 6 bases. Looked up from germline, CDR1 is SEHNR and CDR2 is FQNEAQ (reference sequence). CDR3 in DNA: TGTGCCAGCAGCCTCTTCGATACGCAGTATTTT. Its translation: CASSLFDTQYF.

This clone came up once. This chain uses TRBV6-5 with TRBJ1-6; D call uncertain. Deletions cut 10 bases from V and 7 bases from J, with 14 bases between. Per germline, CDR1 MNHEY and CDR2 SVGAGI. The CDR3 has 13 residues. The CDR3 DNA is TGTGCCACCAGCCGGGCGGGGAATTCACCCCTCCACTTT. Residues: CATSRAGNSPLHF.

This sequence joins TRBV11-2 and TRBJ1-5, with 8 bases matching TRBD1. CDR1 SGHAT and CDR2 FQNNGV come from the germline V gene. The CDR3 contains 14 residues. The trim removed 1 base at V and 7 bases at J, leaving 3 bases unmatched. This CDR3 is CASSLGAGGQPQHF. DNA of the CDR3: TGTGCCAGCAGCTTAGGGGCAGGGGGCCAGCCCCAGCATTTT.